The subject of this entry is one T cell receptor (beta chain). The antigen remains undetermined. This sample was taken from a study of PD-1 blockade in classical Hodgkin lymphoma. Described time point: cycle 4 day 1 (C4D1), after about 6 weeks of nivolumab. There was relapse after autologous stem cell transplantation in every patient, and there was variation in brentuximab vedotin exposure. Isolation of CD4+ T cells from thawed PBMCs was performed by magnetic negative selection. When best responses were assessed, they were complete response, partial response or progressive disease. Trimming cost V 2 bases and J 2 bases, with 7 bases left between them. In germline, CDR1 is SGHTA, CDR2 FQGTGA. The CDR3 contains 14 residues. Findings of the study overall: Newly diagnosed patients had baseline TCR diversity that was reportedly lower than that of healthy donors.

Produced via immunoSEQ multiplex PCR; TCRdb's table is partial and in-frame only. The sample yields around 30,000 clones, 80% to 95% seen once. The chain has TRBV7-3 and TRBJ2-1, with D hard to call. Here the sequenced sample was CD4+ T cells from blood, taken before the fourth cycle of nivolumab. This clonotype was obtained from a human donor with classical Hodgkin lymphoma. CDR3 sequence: CASSLAIAYNEQFF. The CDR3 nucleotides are TGTGCCAGCAGCTTAGCGATCGCCTACAATGAGCAGTTCTTC.